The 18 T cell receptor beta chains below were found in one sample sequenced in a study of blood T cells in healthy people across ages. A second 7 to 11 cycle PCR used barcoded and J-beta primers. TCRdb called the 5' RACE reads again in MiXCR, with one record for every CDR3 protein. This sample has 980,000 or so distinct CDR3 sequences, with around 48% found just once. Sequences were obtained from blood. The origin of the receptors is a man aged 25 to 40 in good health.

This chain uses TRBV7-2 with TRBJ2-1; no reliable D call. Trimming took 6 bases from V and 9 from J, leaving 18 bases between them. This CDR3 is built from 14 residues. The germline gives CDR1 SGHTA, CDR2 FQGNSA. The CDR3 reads CASSPQTRRGEQFF. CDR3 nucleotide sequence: TGTGCCAGCAGTCCTCAGACGCGGAGAGGTGAGCAGTTCTTC.

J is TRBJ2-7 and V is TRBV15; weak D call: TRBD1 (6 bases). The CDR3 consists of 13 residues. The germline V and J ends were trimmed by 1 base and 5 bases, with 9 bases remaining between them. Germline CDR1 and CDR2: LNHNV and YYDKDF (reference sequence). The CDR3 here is CATSRGGGNEQYF. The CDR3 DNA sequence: TGTGCCACCAGCAGAGGAGGGGGTAACGAGCAGTACTTC.

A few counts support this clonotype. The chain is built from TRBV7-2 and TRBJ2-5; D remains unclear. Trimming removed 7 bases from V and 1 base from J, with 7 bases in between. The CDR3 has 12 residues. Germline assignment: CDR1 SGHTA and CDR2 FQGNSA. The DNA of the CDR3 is TGTGCCAGCACGCGATCCCAAGAGACCCAGTACTTC. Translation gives CASTRSQETQYF.

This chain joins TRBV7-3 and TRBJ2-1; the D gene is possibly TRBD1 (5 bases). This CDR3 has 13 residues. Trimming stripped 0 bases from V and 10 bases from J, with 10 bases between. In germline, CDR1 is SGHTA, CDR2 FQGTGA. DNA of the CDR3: TGTGCCAGCAGCTTAACTTCACAGGCAGAGCAGTTCTTC. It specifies CASSLTSQAEQFF.

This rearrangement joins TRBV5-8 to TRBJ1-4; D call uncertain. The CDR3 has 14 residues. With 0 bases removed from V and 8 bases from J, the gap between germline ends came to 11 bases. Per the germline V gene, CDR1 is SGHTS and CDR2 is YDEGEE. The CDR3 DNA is TGTGCCAGCAGCTTGGGACCGTTGGGAGAAAAACTGTTTTTT. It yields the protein CASSLGPLGEKLFF.

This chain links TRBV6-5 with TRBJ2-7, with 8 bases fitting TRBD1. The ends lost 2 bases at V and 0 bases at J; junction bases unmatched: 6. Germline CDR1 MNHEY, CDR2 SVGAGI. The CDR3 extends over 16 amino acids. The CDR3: CASSYTRQGSSYEQYF. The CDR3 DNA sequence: TGTGCCAGCAGTTACACCCGACAGGGGAGCTCCTACGAGCAGTACTTC.

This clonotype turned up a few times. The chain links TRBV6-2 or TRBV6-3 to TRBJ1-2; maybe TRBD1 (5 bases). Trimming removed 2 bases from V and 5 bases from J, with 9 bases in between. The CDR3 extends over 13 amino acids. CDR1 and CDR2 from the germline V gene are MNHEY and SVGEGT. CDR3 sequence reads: CASSYLRGYGYTF. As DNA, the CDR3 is TGTGCCAGCAGTTACCTCCGGGGGTATGGCTACACCTTC.

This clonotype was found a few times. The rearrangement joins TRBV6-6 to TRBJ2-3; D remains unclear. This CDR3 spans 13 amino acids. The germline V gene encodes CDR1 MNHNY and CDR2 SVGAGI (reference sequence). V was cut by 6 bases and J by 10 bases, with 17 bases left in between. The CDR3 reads CASRPGRQMAQYF. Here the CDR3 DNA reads TGTGCCAGCAGACCCGGGCGCCAGATGGCGCAGTATTTT.

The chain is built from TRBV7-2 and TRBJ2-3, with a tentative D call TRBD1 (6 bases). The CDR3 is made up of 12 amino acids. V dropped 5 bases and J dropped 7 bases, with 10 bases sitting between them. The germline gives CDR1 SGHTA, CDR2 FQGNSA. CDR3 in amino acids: CASSPDRNTQYF. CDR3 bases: TGTGCCAGCAGCCCGGACAGAAATACGCAGTATTTT.

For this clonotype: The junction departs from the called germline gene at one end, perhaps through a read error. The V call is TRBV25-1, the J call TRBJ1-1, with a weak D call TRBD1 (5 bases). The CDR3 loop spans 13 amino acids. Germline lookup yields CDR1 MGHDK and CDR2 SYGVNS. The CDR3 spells CASSQGLWTEAFF. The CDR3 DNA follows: TGTGCTAGCAGCCAGGGTTTATGGACTGAAGCTTTCTTT.

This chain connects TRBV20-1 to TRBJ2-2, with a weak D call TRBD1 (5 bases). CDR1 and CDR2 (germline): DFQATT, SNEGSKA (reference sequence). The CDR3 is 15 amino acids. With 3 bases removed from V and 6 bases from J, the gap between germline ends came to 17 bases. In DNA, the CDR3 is TGCAGTGCTAGTGGGGCAGGATCGTATCCCGGGGAGCTGTTTTTT. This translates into CSASGAGSYPGELFF.

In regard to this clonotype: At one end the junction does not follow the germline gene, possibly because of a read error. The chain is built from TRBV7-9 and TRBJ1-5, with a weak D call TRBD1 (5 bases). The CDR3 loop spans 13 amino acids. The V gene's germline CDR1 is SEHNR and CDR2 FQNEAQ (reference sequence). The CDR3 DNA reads TGTGCCGGCAGCCGGGACGAGGGACAGCCCCAGCATTTT. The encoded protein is CAGSRDEGQPQHF.

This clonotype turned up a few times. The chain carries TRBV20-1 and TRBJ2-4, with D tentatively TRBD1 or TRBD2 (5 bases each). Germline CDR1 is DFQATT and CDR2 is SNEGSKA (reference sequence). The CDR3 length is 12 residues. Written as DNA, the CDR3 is TGCAGCCGAGTGGGGACGGCCAGGGAGCAGTACTTC. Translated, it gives CSRVGTAREQYF.

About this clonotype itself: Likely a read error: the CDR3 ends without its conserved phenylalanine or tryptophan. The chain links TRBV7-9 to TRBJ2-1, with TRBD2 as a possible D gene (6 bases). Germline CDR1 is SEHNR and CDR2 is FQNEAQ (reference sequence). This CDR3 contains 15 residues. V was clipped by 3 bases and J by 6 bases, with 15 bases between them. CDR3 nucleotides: TGTGCCAGCAGCTTTACACAACTAGCCGCCAATGAGCAGTTCTTA. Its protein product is CASSFTQLAANEQFL.

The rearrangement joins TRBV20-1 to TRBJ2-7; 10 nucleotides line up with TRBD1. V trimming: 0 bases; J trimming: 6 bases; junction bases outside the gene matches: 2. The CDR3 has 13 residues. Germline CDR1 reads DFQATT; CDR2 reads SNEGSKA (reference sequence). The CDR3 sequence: CSARDRTGGEQYF. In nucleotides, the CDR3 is TGCAGTGCTAGAGATCGGACAGGGGGCGAGCAGTACTTC.

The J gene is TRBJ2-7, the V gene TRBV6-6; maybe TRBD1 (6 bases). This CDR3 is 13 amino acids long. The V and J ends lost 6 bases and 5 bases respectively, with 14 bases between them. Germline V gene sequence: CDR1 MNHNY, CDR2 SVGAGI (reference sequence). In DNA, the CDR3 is TGTGCCAGCAGCCTAACTGGGGGCCACGAGCAGTACTTC. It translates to CASSLTGGHEQYF.

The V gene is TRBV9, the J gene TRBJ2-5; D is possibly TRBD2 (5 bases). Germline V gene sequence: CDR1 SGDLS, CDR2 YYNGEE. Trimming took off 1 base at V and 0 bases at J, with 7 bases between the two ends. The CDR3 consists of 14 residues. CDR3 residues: CASSVSTNQETQYF. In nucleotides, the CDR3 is TGTGCCAGCAGCGTATCGACTAACCAAGAGACCCAGTACTTC. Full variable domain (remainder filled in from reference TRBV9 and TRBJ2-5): DSGVTQTPKHLITATGQRVTLRCSPRSGDLSVYWYQQSLDQGLQFLIQYYNGEERAKGNILERFSAQQFPDLHSELNLSSLELGDSALYFCASSVSTNQETQYFGPGTRLLVL.

CDR3 loop: CASSSTSADSTDTQYF. The CDR3 nucleotides are TGTGCCAGCAGCTCTACCAGCGCGGATAGCACAGATACGCAGTATTTT. The chain couples TRBV6-2 or TRBV6-3 to TRBJ2-3; the D is unclear. This CDR3 is built from 16 residues. V was clipped by 6 bases and J by 0 bases, with 16 bases between them. Per germline, CDR1 MNHEY and CDR2 SVGEGT.